Following are 13 T cell receptor beta chains from one sample sequenced in a study of T cells in localized non-small cell lung cancer. The assay was immunoSEQ multiplex PCR, and TCRdb's table has in-frame clones only and misses some. The table shows almost 20,000 clones, with around 89% occurring only once. The material was peripheral blood, obtained before any cancer treatment. These receptors were obtained from a man aged 40 to 70 with stage I lung adenocarcinoma.

The chain is built from TRBV5-4 and TRBJ2-7; 8 bases match TRBD2. Per the germline V gene, CDR1 is SGHNT and CDR2 is YYREEE (reference sequence). CDR3 length: 15 amino acids. The V gene end was trimmed by 4 bases and the J gene end by 7 bases; junction bases not matched to a gene: 13. Here the CDR3 reads CASSGRAGVAGEQYF. CDR3 sequence (DNA): TGTGCCAGCAGCGGACGAGCGGGAGTGGCAGGAGAGCAGTACTTC.

A single count supports this clone. The rearrangement links TRBV12-5 to TRBJ2-7; 7 nucleotides line up with TRBD1. Germline V CDR1 and CDR2: LGHNT, FRNRAP. The V gene end was trimmed by 1 base and the J gene end by 6 bases; junction bases not matched to a gene: 9. This CDR3 is built from 15 residues. CDR3 coding DNA: TGTGCTAGTGGTTTGGAAACAGGGGCTTCGAGCGAGCAGTACTTC. Translation: CASGLETGASSEQYF.

The chain has TRBV5-1 and TRBJ2-1, with 9 bases lining up with TRBD1. Germline-derived CDR1 and CDR2 are SGHRS and YFSETQ. This CDR3 is 15 amino acids long. The J segment lost 6 bases and the V segment lost 4 bases, leaving 8 bases of the junction unmatched. Written as DNA, the CDR3 is TGCGCCAGCAGCCGACAGGGGGAAAGGGGCAATGAGCAGTTCTTC. The encoded protein is CASSRQGERGNEQFF.

The sample holds one count of this clone. V gene TRBV28 combines with J gene TRBJ2-7; D may be TRBD1 or TRBD2 (5 bases each). The CDR3 runs to 14 residues. Germline lookup yields CDR1 MDHEN and CDR2 SYDVKM. V lost 2 bases and J 2 bases, leaving 10 bases between the germline ends. The CDR3 sequence is CASSLGGPPYEQYF. CDR3 nucleotides: TGTGCCAGCAGTTTAGGGGGTCCCCCCTACGAGCAGTACTTC.

This rearrangement joins TRBV6-6 to TRBJ1-1, with 7 nucleotides matching TRBD1. This CDR3 contains 15 residues. Per germline, CDR1 MNHNY and CDR2 SVGAGI (reference sequence). The ends lost 0 bases at V and 3 bases at J; junction bases unmatched: 4. The chain's CDR3 is CASSYSPGGDTEAFF. Here the CDR3 DNA reads TGTGCCAGCAGTTACTCGCCAGGGGGGGACACTGAAGCTTTCTTT.

This clone was recorded once. The J gene is TRBJ1-1, the V gene TRBV4-2, with unresolved D. V lost 0 bases, J lost 1 base, and 9 bases lay in between. The CDR3 is made up of 15 amino acids. CDR1 is LGHNA and CDR2 is YNFKEQ in the germline V gene. This chain's CDR3 is CASSQDNPGNTEAFF. DNA of the CDR3: TGTGCCAGCAGCCAAGATAATCCGGGGAACACTGAAGCTTTCTTT.

The V call is TRBV29-1, the J call TRBJ2-3; no reliable D call. CDR3 size: 10 residues. The V gene lost 8 bases and the J gene lost 8 bases, with 11 bases spanning the gap. Per the germline V gene, CDR1 is SQVTM and CDR2 is ANQGSEA. Written as DNA, the CDR3 is TGCAGCTTTGCCCCGGGTACGCAGTATTTT. Translated: CSFAPGTQYF.

This chain uses TRBV19 with TRBJ2-2; maybe TRBD2 (6 bases). The germline gives CDR1 LNHDA, CDR2 SQIVND (reference sequence). The V end was cut by 8 bases, the J end by 1 base, with 11 bases between. The CDR3 has 14 amino acids. CDR3 protein: CASFSGGNTGELFF. In DNA form, the CDR3 reads TGTGCCAGTTTTTCCGGGGGGAACACCGGGGAGCTGTTTTTT. Filled out from reference TRBV19 and TRBJ2-2, the complete variable domain reads DGGITQSPKYLFRKEGQNVTLSCEQNLNHDAMYWYRQDPGQGLRLIYYSQIVNDFQKGDIAEGYSVSREKKESFPLTVTSAQKNPTAFYLCASFSGGNTGELFFGEGSRLTVL.

This clone was recorded only once. V and J are TRBV6-5 and TRBJ2-3; TRBD1 matches at 11 bases. From germline, CDR1 is MNHEY and CDR2 SVGAGI. The CDR3 extends over 16 amino acids. V lost 2 bases and J lost 4; bases outside the gene matches: 5. In DNA form, the CDR3 reads TGTGCCAGCAGTTACATCGGGACAGGGGGTTCAGATACGCAGTATTTT. It yields the protein CASSYIGTGGSDTQYF.

This clone was seen once. The chain uses TRBV7-9 and TRBJ1-1, with D possibly being TRBD1 (6 bases). Trimming removed 4 bases from V and 1 base from J, with 7 bases in between. Germline V gives CDR1 SEHNR, CDR2 FQNEAQ (reference sequence). The CDR3 length is 13 residues. CDR3 DNA: TGTGCCAGCAGCTCACAGGGGAACACTGAAGCTTTCTTT. Encoded protein: CASSSQGNTEAFF.

This sequence joins TRBV30 and TRBJ2-1; D ambiguous. The V and J ends lost 6 bases and 3 bases respectively, with 15 bases between them. The germline gives CDR1 GTSNPN, CDR2 SVGIG (reference sequence). This CDR3 has 14 amino acids. CDR3 amino acids: CACTDGIGYNEQFF. The CDR3 nucleotides read TGTGCCTGCACCGATGGTATAGGCTACAATGAGCAGTTCTTC.

The chain combines TRBV6-1 with TRBJ2-1; D is uncertain. Germline V gene data show CDR1 as MNHNS and CDR2 as SASEGT. The germline V and J ends were trimmed by 1 base and 3 bases, with 1 base remaining between them. CDR3 length equals 12 residues. The DNA of the CDR3 is TGTGCCAGCAGTGAAGTCTACAATGAGCAGTTCTTC. Amino acid sequence: CASSEVYNEQFF.

The chain is built from TRBV9 and TRBJ1-3; the D is unclear. Trimming shortened V by 3 bases and J by 2 bases, and 6 bases separated the two germline ends. Per germline, CDR1 SGDLS and CDR2 YYNGEE. This CDR3 contains 13 residues. The DNA for the CDR3 is TGTGCCAGCAGCGGGGGTGCTGGAAACACCATATATTTT. Amino acid sequence: CASSGGAGNTIYF.